The 23 T cell receptor beta chains below were found in one sample sequenced in a study of shared clonotypes between healthy human individuals. Clones were sequenced by immunoSEQ multiplex PCR, and TCRdb holds only the in-frame ones, with some missing. The sample holds around 2,000,000 clones; around 95% are singletons and the top ten take around 0.13%. What was sequenced was naive CD4+ T cells sorted from blood. Subset: CD45RA+ positively selected. The receptors stem from a man aged 18 to 35 in good health.

J is TRBJ2-1 and V is TRBV7-9; D may correspond to TRBD1 or TRBD2 (6 bases each). The CDR3 covers 15 residues. Germline V gene lookup returns CDR1 SEHNR and CDR2 FQNEAQ (reference sequence). V shed 3 bases and J shed 1 base, with 10 bases lying between them. In DNA, the CDR3 is TGTGCCAGCAGCTTCTCGGGGGCGTCCTACAATGAGCAGTTCTTC. Amino acids: CASSFSGASYNEQFF.

This chain joins TRBV11-2 and TRBJ2-7; unclear D gene. Germline loops: CDR1 SGHAT, CDR2 FQNNGV. This CDR3 has 16 residues. V was trimmed by 2 bases and J by 0 bases, leaving 14 bases between them. CDR3 sequence reads: CASSLRDALGSYEQYF. CDR3 coding DNA: TGTGCCAGCAGCTTACGAGACGCGTTAGGCTCCTACGAGCAGTACTTC. Based on the CDR3 plus reference TRBV11-2 and TRBJ2-7, the full variable domain is EAGVAQSPRYKIIEKRQSVAFWCNPISGHATLYWYQQILGQGPKLLIQFQNNGVVDDSQLPKDRFSAERLKGVDSTLKIQPAKLEDSAVYLCASSLRDALGSYEQYFGPGTRLTVT.

The genes are TRBV7-2 and TRBJ2-5, with 7 bases lining up with TRBD2. The germline gives CDR1 SGHTA, CDR2 FQGNSA. The CDR3 length is 15 residues. V was clipped by 3 bases and J by 2 bases; unmatched bases: 6. The CDR3 DNA reads TGTGCCAGCAGCTTGTACCTAGCGGATCAAGAGACCCAGTACTTC. This gives the protein CASSLYLADQETQYF.

The chain joins TRBV4-1 to TRBJ2-2; TRBD2 matches at 7 bases. V gave up 2 bases and J gave up 4 bases; unmatched junction bases: 10. CDR1 MGHRA and CDR2 YSYEKL come from the germline V gene. This CDR3 has 17 residues. The CDR3 nucleotides read TGCGCCAGCAGCCAAATTTCTAGTGGGAGGGCCACCGGGGAGCTGTTTTTT. Protein: CASSQISSGRATGELFF.

The count of this clone is one. The V gene is TRBV6-5, the J gene TRBJ1-2; maybe TRBD1 (5 bases). The germline V gene encodes CDR1 MNHEY and CDR2 SVGAGI. Between the trimmed V and J ends, which lost 1 base and 8 bases, there was a span of 14 bases. The CDR3 contains 14 residues. The CDR3: CASSYFPQGKGYTF. The DNA for the CDR3 is TGTGCCAGCAGTTACTTTCCGCAGGGAAAAGGCTACACCTTC.

In this sample, this clone turned up once. This chain connects TRBV2 to TRBJ1-5; 9 bases agree with TRBD1. V lost 2 bases, J lost 0 bases, and 17 bases stayed unmatched. The CDR3 loop spans 21 amino acids. Germline lookup yields CDR1 SNHLY and CDR2 FYNNEI. The CDR3 DNA reads TGTGCCAGCAGTGAAAAGGATAGACAGGGGGGAACCAAATATAGCAATCAGCCCCAGCATTTT. Its protein product is CASSEKDRQGGTKYSNQPQHF.

The chain employs TRBV7-8 and TRBJ2-1, with 7 bases aligning to TRBD2. Germline CDR1 is SGHVS and CDR2 is FQNEAQ. The CDR3 contains 16 residues. With V trimmed by 1 base and J by 7 bases, 10 bases remained unmatched. The CDR3 loop is CASSLGAAGAINEQFF. In DNA, the CDR3 is TGTGCCAGCAGCTTAGGTGCGGCGGGAGCTATTAATGAGCAGTTCTTC.

CDR3 sequence: CASSLPGQGVSEQYF. The CDR3 DNA follows: TGTGCCAGCAGCCTTCCGGGACAGGGGGTCTCCGAGCAGTACTTC. This sequence joins TRBV7-9 and TRBJ2-7; 11 nucleotides match TRBD1. The CDR3 extends over 15 amino acids. Per the germline V gene, CDR1 is SEHNR and CDR2 is FQNEAQ (reference sequence). The V and J ends lost 5 bases and 6 bases, in that order; junction bases with no gene match: 9.

The chain combines TRBV6-6 with TRBJ2-7, with 9 bases that match TRBD1. Looked up from germline, CDR1 is MNHNY and CDR2 is SVGAGI (reference sequence). V trimming: 6 bases; J trimming: 0 bases; junction bases outside the gene matches: 3. CDR3 length equals 14 residues. The CDR3 reads CASSSTGGSYEQYF. The CDR3 DNA is TGTGCCAGCAGCTCGACAGGGGGCTCCTACGAGCAGTACTTC.

The CDR3, as DNA: TGTGCCAGCAGCTCAGGCGACAGGGGCTATGGCTACACCTTC. Translation: CASSSGDRGYGYTF. The J gene is TRBJ1-2, the V gene TRBV7-9; 8 bases align to TRBD1. The CDR3 totals 14 residues. Germline V gene data show CDR1 as SEHNR and CDR2 as FQNEAQ (reference sequence). Unmatched junction bases numbered 5, after V lost 4 bases and J lost 4 bases.

The chain recombines TRBV7-2 with TRBJ2-3; maybe TRBD2 (5 bases). The CDR3 is made up of 13 amino acids. CDR1 SGHTA and CDR2 FQGNSA come from the germline V gene. Between the trimmed V and J ends, which lost 0 bases and 8 bases, there was a span of 9 bases. The CDR3 DNA sequence: TGTGCCAGCAGCTTAGCGGGAGAGGGTACGCAGTATTTT. Translated, it gives CASSLAGEGTQYF.

The V call is TRBV14, the J call TRBJ2-1, with 9 positions matching TRBD2. The CDR3 runs to 13 residues. Trimming at V came to 3 bases and at J to 15 bases, leaving 9 bases not matched to a gene. Germline values: CDR1 SGHDN, CDR2 FVKESK. The CDR3: CASSHPSSGGMFF. CDR3 bases: TGTGCCAGCAGCCACCCGAGTAGCGGGGGTATGTTCTTC. Full variable domain (missing parts from reference TRBV14 and TRBJ2-1): EAGVTQFPSHSVIEKGQTVTLRCDPISGHDNLYWYRRVMGKEIKFLLHFVKESKQDESGMPNNRFLAERTGGTYSTLKVQPAELEDSGVYFCASSHPSSGGMFFGPGTRLTVL.

As concerns this clone: Other DNA sequences in the same sample also yield this CDR3. This chain links TRBV5-1 with TRBJ1-3, with unresolved D. Per the germline V gene, CDR1 is SGHRS and CDR2 is YFSETQ. This CDR3 has 15 residues. V lost 0 bases, J lost 0 bases, and 7 bases lay in between. The CDR3: CASSLVGLSGNTIYF. CDR3 DNA: TGCGCCAGCAGCTTGGTCGGACTCTCTGGAAACACCATATATTTT.

The chain is built from TRBV27 and TRBJ2-5; D remains unclear. Germline assignment: CDR1 MNHEY and CDR2 SMNVEV (reference sequence). V lost 5 bases to trimming and J lost 0 bases, with 10 bases between them. The length of the CDR3 is 14 residues. The CDR3 protein is CASSLEPNQETQYF. As DNA, the CDR3 is TGTGCCAGCAGTCTTGAACCTAACCAAGAGACCCAGTACTTC.

The V call is TRBV19, the J call TRBJ1-4; 7 bases fit TRBD1. With V trimmed by 3 bases and J by 8 bases, 6 bases remained unmatched. The CDR3 contains 14 residues. Germline V gives CDR1 LNHDA, CDR2 SQIVND (reference sequence). The CDR3 region is CASSILAGGEKLFF. In nucleotides, the CDR3 is TGTGCCAGTAGTATTCTGGCAGGGGGAGAAAAACTGTTTTTT.

Only one count was recorded for this clone. The chain couples TRBV19 to TRBJ1-5; D remains ambiguous. Trimming removed 7 bases from V and 0 bases from J, with 7 bases in between. Germline CDR1 LNHDA, CDR2 SQIVND (reference sequence). The length of the CDR3 is 13 residues. The CDR3 spells CASTPYSNQPQHF. The CDR3 DNA reads as TGTGCCAGTACCCCATATAGCAATCAGCCCCAGCATTTT.

This sequence joins TRBV6-1 and TRBJ1-5; D is undetermined. The CDR3 has 15 amino acids. V was cut by 2 bases and J by 6 bases, with 14 bases left in between. Germline assignment: CDR1 MNHNS and CDR2 SASEGT. The chain's CDR3 is CASSEQSTWSQPQHF. The CDR3 DNA reads as TGTGCCAGCAGTGAACAGAGCACCTGGAGTCAGCCCCAGCATTTT.

J is TRBJ1-5 and V is TRBV7-9; a weak D match, TRBD1 (6 bases). V was cut by 8 bases and J by 0 bases, with 20 bases left in between. Germline CDR1 SEHNR, CDR2 FQNEAQ (reference sequence). CDR3 size: 17 residues. This chain's CDR3 is CASPVRQALYSNQPQHF. Written as DNA, the CDR3 is TGTGCCAGCCCGGTTAGACAGGCCCTTTATAGCAATCAGCCCCAGCATTTT.

This clone was detected only once. J is TRBJ1-4 and V is TRBV25-1; maybe TRBD1 (5 bases). The CDR3 has 17 amino acids. The V gene's germline CDR1 is MGHDK and CDR2 SYGVNS. Trimming pared 5 bases from V and 5 bases from J, leaving 21 bases between. Written as DNA, the CDR3 is TGTGCCAGCAGTTACATCGTTGAGCCAGGGAGAAATGAAAAACTGTTTTTT. Translated, it gives CASSYIVEPGRNEKLFF.

The chain couples TRBV6-1 to TRBJ2-7; no clear D. The V end lost 8 bases, the J end lost 0 bases, and 14 bases lay between the germline ends. The CDR3 is 14 residues long. Germline CDR1 MNHNS, CDR2 SASEGT. This CDR3 reads CASGKGQSSYEQYF. CDR3 DNA sequence: TGTGCCAGCGGGAAGGGCCAGAGCTCCTACGAGCAGTACTTC.

V is TRBV30 and J is TRBJ1-2; 9 bases are a match to TRBD1. The germline gives CDR1 GTSNPN, CDR2 SVGIG (reference sequence). The CDR3 totals 14 residues. With 4 bases clipped from V and 4 bases from J, the junction kept 7 bases outside the gene matches. The CDR3 nucleotides are TGTGCCTGGATACCGGGACAGGGAAGCTATGGCTACACCTTC. It is translated as CAWIPGQGSYGYTF.

The chain joins TRBV5-1 to TRBJ2-7; unclear D gene. CDR1 and CDR2 (germline): SGHRS, YFSETQ. V was trimmed by 2 bases and J by 3 bases, leaving 15 bases between them. This CDR3 has 15 residues. For the CDR3, the DNA is TGCGCCAGCAGCTTAGCACCCCTCAGGAGCTACGAGCAGTACTTC. Translation: CASSLAPLRSYEQYF.

The chain couples TRBV4-1 to TRBJ1-2; D gene unclear. This CDR3 is 14 amino acids long. V was cut by 3 bases and J by 4 bases, with 12 bases left in between. CDR1 and CDR2 (germline): MGHRA, YSYEKL. The CDR3 DNA is TGCGCCAGCAGCCAGCAAACAGAGATCTATGGCTACACCTTC. Translated: CASSQQTEIYGYTF.